Below, 26 T cell receptor beta chains from the same sample are listed, as sequenced in a study of blood T cell repertoires in COVID-19. Some clones are missing from TCRdb's copy, which holds only in-frame ones; the method was immunoSEQ multiplex PCR. The sample records about 310,000 clones, around nine tenths being singletons. The sample was peripheral blood. The receptors shown here come from a man over 45 with active or convalescent COVID-19.

The J gene is TRBJ1-6, the V gene TRBV27; 9 bases fit TRBD1. CDR1 MNHEY and CDR2 SMNVEV come from the germline V gene (reference sequence). The CDR3 covers 14 residues. The V and J ends lost 10 bases and 7 bases, in that order; junction bases with no gene match: 8. The DNA of the CDR3 is TGTGCCAAACCCCCGGACAGGGGCAATTCACCCCTCCACTTT. Its translation: CAKPPDRGNSPLHF.

This chain joins TRBV4-2 and TRBJ1-5; weak D call: TRBD1 (5 bases). V was clipped by 0 bases and J by 0 bases, with 12 bases between them. CDR1 is LGHNA and CDR2 is YNFKEQ in the germline V gene. The CDR3 is made up of 17 amino acids. The CDR3 is CASSQDGGDYSNQPQHF. The CDR3 DNA reads as TGTGCCAGCAGCCAAGATGGGGGGGATTATAGCAATCAGCCCCAGCATTTT.

The CDR3 nucleotides are TGCGCCAGCAACCGAGGGGGCGTGCTGGACTACGAGCAGTACTTC. Its protein is CASNRGGVLDYEQYF. V and J are TRBV5-1 and TRBJ2-7; the match to TRBD1 covers 7 bases. Germline CDR1 reads SGHRS; CDR2 reads YFSETQ. This CDR3 contains 15 residues. V trimming: 6 bases; J trimming: 3 bases; junction bases outside the gene matches: 12.

The gene calls are TRBV19 and TRBJ1-5; no firm D call. The CDR3 loop spans 14 amino acids. CDR1 is LNHDA, CDR2 SQIVND, per germline (reference sequence). The V gene lost 4 bases and the J gene lost 3 bases, with 10 bases spanning the gap. CDR3 DNA: TGTGCCAGTAGTACCTTGTACACCAATCAGCCCCAGCATTTT. Protein: CASSTLYTNQPQHF.

The CDR3 loop is CASSIAGAAYNEQFF. DNA for the CDR3: TGTGCCAGCAGTATAGCGGGAGCGGCCTACAATGAGCAGTTCTTC. The rearrangement uses TRBV2 and TRBJ2-1; 9 bases are shared with TRBD2. Per germline, CDR1 SNHLY and CDR2 FYNNEI. V lost 5 bases to trimming and J lost 2 bases; unmatched junction nucleotides: 4. The CDR3 sequence is 15 residues long. Complete variable domain (other parts from reference TRBV2 and TRBJ2-1): EPEVTQTPSHQVTQMGQEVILRCVPISNHLYFYWYRQILGQKVEFLVSFYNNEISEKSEIFDDQFSVERPDGSNFTLKIRSTKLEDSAMYFCASSIAGAAYNEQFFGPGTRLTVL.

The J gene is TRBJ2-3, the V gene TRBV5-8; 8 bases are shared with TRBD2. Germline V gene sequence: CDR1 SGHTS, CDR2 YDEGEE. The CDR3 is 13 residues long. V dropped 4 bases and J dropped 4; count of bases not matched to a gene: 2. CDR3 DNA: TGTGCCAGCAGCCGGGGGGGCCCAGATACGCAGTATTTT. Its protein is CASSRGGPDTQYF.

The V and J genes are TRBV5-1 and TRBJ2-3, with a possible D match to TRBD2 (5 bases). V was trimmed by 4 bases and J by 4 bases, leaving 19 bases between them. Germline V gene data show CDR1 as SGHRS and CDR2 as YFSETQ. The CDR3 is 16 residues long. CDR3 coding DNA: TGCGCCAGCAGCCTCCGTTTCAGCGGAGGCGCAGATACGCAGTATTTT. It encodes CASSLRFSGGADTQYF.

The chain links TRBV28 to TRBJ1-1; unclear D gene. Trimming removed 8 bases from V and 2 bases from J, with 6 bases in between. Germline V gene lookup returns CDR1 MDHEN and CDR2 SYDVKM. This CDR3 is 11 amino acids long. The CDR3 here is CASPGNTEAFF. Here the CDR3 DNA reads TGTGCCAGCCCGGGTAACACTGAAGCTTTCTTT.

The CDR3: CASSQDGVGARSYEQYF. CDR3 nucleotides: TGCGCCAGCAGCCAAGATGGGGTGGGGGCTCGCTCCTACGAGCAGTACTTC. V is TRBV4-3 and J is TRBJ2-7; D may be TRBD1 (6 bases). Germline V gene lookup returns CDR1 LGHNA and CDR2 YSLEER. Trimming cost V 0 bases and J 0 bases, with 15 bases left between them. The CDR3 is 17 residues long.

J is TRBJ2-2 and V is TRBV7-9; TRBD1 matches at 8 bases. Germline V lookup: CDR1 SEHNR, CDR2 FQNEAQ (reference sequence). Trimming took 5 bases from V and 3 from J; bases not matched to a gene: 8. This CDR3 spans 16 amino acids. The CDR3 loop reads CASSPPGTGDTGELFF. CDR3 DNA sequence: TGTGCCAGCAGCCCACCCGGGACAGGAGACACCGGGGAGCTGTTTTTT.

This chain links TRBV5-4 with TRBJ1-6; D may be TRBD1 (6 bases). The germline gives CDR1 SGHNT, CDR2 YYREEE (reference sequence). Trimming took off 2 bases at V and 3 bases at J, with 9 bases between the two ends. The CDR3 sequence is 15 residues long. The CDR3: CASSLGGVYNSPLHF. CDR3 nucleotide sequence: TGTGCCAGCAGCTTAGGGGGGGTCTATAATTCACCCCTCCACTTT.

Notes on this clone: The junction and the germline gene differ at one end; a read error may be behind it. The J gene is TRBJ2-1, the V gene TRBV7-7, with D possibly matching TRBD1 (5 bases). Per the germline V gene, CDR1 is SSHAT and CDR2 is FNYEAQ (reference sequence). The length of the CDR3 is 13 residues. The CDR3: CASSLGHYNEQFF. In DNA, the CDR3 is TGTGCTAGCAGTCTCGGACATTACAATGAGCAGTTCTTC.

The rearrangement joins TRBV7-3 to TRBJ2-5; 9 nucleotides align to TRBD2. J lost 2 bases, V lost 4 bases, and 5 bases had no gene match. Germline CDR1 reads SGHTA; CDR2 reads FQGTGA. The CDR3 length is 15 residues. The CDR3: CASSSRAGGQETQYF. The CDR3 bases are TGTGCCAGCAGCTCCCGGGCGGGGGGGCAAGAGACCCAGTACTTC.

The chain couples TRBV19 to TRBJ2-7, with TRBD2 matching over 8 bases. Germline trimming cut 7 bases from V and 2 bases from J; bases unmatched to any gene: 19. There are 18 residues in the CDR3. Per germline, CDR1 LNHDA and CDR2 SQIVND (reference sequence). The CDR3, as DNA: TGTGCCAGTACCCCCGGGGGGGGCTGGCGGGAGCGTCCCTACGAGCAGTACTTC. Protein: CASTPGGGWRERPYEQYF.

This clone has only a few counts. This rearrangement joins TRBV6-5 to TRBJ1-2; perhaps TRBD1 as D (6 bases). V lost 2 bases and J lost 0, with 13 bases in between. The CDR3 is made up of 16 amino acids. Germline CDR1 is MNHEY and CDR2 is SVGAGI. The CDR3 bases are TGTGCCAGCAGTTACGGAAGACAGGCCGCTAACTATGGCTACACCTTC. The encoded protein is CASSYGRQAANYGYTF.

This chain joins TRBV10-3 and TRBJ1-2; 7 bases map to TRBD1. This CDR3 has 11 residues. From germline, CDR1 is ENHRY and CDR2 SYGVKD. After removal of 9 bases from V and 3 bases from J, the junction contained 1 base not matched to a gene. Here the CDR3 reads CAIGTDYGYTF. The CDR3 DNA reads TGTGCCATAGGGACAGACTATGGCTACACCTTC.

The chain carries TRBV6-5 and TRBJ1-4; no definite D call. Per the germline V gene, CDR1 is MNHEY and CDR2 is SVGAGI. Deletions cut 0 bases from V and 8 bases from J, with 13 bases between. This CDR3 region has 15 residues. The CDR3 sequence is CASSYSWRVKEKLFF. CDR3 bases: TGTGCCAGCAGTTACTCGTGGCGGGTCAAGGAAAAACTGTTTTTT.

The chain links TRBV4-1 to TRBJ2-3, with 10 bases identical to TRBD2. Germline CDR1 is MGHRA and CDR2 is YSYEKL. The CDR3 consists of 17 residues. Trimming took 4 bases from V and 2 from J; bases not matched to a gene: 9. The chain's CDR3 is CASSRSGGAYLTDTQYF. In DNA form, the CDR3 reads TGCGCCAGCAGCCGGAGCGGGGGGGCCTACCTCACAGATACGCAGTATTTT.

The V and J genes are TRBV5-1 and TRBJ1-4; 7 positions match TRBD1. CDR3 length: 15 residues. V shed 2 bases and J 1 base; nucleotides not matched to a gene: 2. Germline lookup yields CDR1 SGHRS and CDR2 YFSETQ. The CDR3 DNA reads as TGCGCCAGCAGCTTACAGGGGAGAACTAATGAAAAACTGTTTTTT. It encodes CASSLQGRTNEKLFF. Together with reference TRBV5-1 and TRBJ1-4, the CDR3 gives the full variable domain: KAGVTQTPRYLIKTRGQQVTLSCSPISGHRSVSWYQQTPGQGLQFLFEYFSETQRNKGNFPGRFSGRQFSNSRSEMNVSTLELGDSALYLCASSLQGRTNEKLFFGSGTQLSVL.

The genes are TRBV7-3 and TRBJ1-4; 8 bases map to TRBD1. Per germline, CDR1 SGHTA and CDR2 FQGTGA. The CDR3 runs 13 residues. V was clipped by 5 bases and J by 7 bases; unmatched bases: 3. Here the CDR3 DNA reads TGTGCCAGCAGCCAGGGGGCAGGTGAAAAACTGTTTTTT. Its translation: CASSQGAGEKLFF.

The gene calls are TRBV6-5 and TRBJ2-3, with 9 nucleotides matching TRBD2. The length of the CDR3 is 14 residues. Germline values: CDR1 MNHEY, CDR2 SVGAGI. Unmatched junction bases numbered 4, after V lost 6 bases and J lost 3 bases. CDR3: CASRLAGVTDTQYF. CDR3 bases: TGTGCCAGCAGGTTAGCGGGAGTGACAGATACGCAGTATTTT.

As DNA, the CDR3 is TGTGCCAGCAGCCCCAGGACAGTACAAGAGACCCAGTACTTC. Residues: CASSPRTVQETQYF. This chain connects TRBV9 to TRBJ2-5; possibly TRBD1 for D (6 bases). The germline V gene encodes CDR1 SGDLS and CDR2 YYNGEE. V was clipped by 4 bases and J by 2 bases, with 12 bases between them. CDR3 length: 14 amino acids. Supplemented by reference TRBV9 and TRBJ2-5, the full variable domain reads DSGVTQTPKHLITATGQRVTLRCSPRSGDLSVYWYQQSLDQGLQFLIQYYNGEERAKGNILERFSAQQFPDLHSELNLSSLELGDSALYFCASSPRTVQETQYFGPGTRLLVL.

V and J are TRBV7-3 and TRBJ2-3; 7 nucleotides line up with TRBD1. The germline V gene encodes CDR1 SGHTA and CDR2 FQGTGA. The CDR3 spans 14 residues. J gave up 2 bases and V 5 bases, and 4 bases lay outside the gene matches. The CDR3 protein is CASSPGQSTDTQYF. The CDR3, as DNA: TGTGCCAGCAGCCCGGGACAGTCCACAGATACGCAGTATTTT.

The chain uses TRBV6-5 and TRBJ1-2; TRBD1 matches 7 bases. Trimming took 0 bases from V and 4 from J; bases not matched to a gene: 2. The CDR3 covers 14 residues. Looked up from germline, CDR1 is MNHEY and CDR2 is SVGAGI. The CDR3 DNA sequence: TGTGCCAGCAGTTACTCCAGGGGGATCTATGGCTACACCTTC. Its translation is CASSYSRGIYGYTF.

J is TRBJ2-7 and V is TRBV5-1; 9 bases fit TRBD1. The CDR3 has 14 residues. Trimming took 0 bases from V and 7 from J; bases not matched to a gene: 5. CDR1 SGHRS and CDR2 YFSETQ come from the germline V gene. The CDR3 is CASSLDRGRGEQYF. In nucleotides, the CDR3 is TGCGCCAGCAGCTTGGACAGGGGGCGCGGAGAGCAGTACTTC.

V is TRBV28 and J is TRBJ2-7; maybe TRBD1 (5 bases). Trimming took off 5 bases at V and 2 bases at J, with 13 bases between the two ends. The CDR3 is 14 amino acids. From germline, CDR1 is MDHEN and CDR2 SYDVKM. The CDR3 nucleotides read TGTGCCAGCAGTCGCCGGAGACAGACCTACGAGCAGTACTTC. The encoded protein is CASSRRRQTYEQYF.